Sequencing of this T cell receptor (beta chain) was carried out in a study of blood T cells in healthy people across ages. Regarding the study as a whole: Diversity estimates drawn from one million T cells were deemed underestimates.

Using a J-beta primer mix together with a sample-barcoded 5' primer, a second PCR was run for about 6 to 12 cycles. Each cDNA molecule was tagged by a template-switch adaptor with 12 random nucleotides. MiXCR, run by TCRdb on the 5' RACE reads, gives a single entry per CDR3 protein. The sample lists 550,000 to 800,000 distinct CDR3 sequences, around 20% occurring once. Germline loops: CDR1 SGHRS, CDR2 YFSETQ. The CDR3 covers 16 residues. Deletions cut 0 bases from V and 2 bases from J, with 14 bases between. As to this clonotype: Its antigen is not known.

The V call is TRBV5-1, the J call TRBJ2-5, with D perhaps matching TRBD2 (6 bases). Sequencing used blood. This TCR derives from a man between 65 and 85 years old in good health. CDR3 coding DNA: TGCGCCAGCAGCTTGGTGTGGGGGGACGGTCAAGAGACCCAGTACTTC. This encodes CASSLVWGDGQETQYF.